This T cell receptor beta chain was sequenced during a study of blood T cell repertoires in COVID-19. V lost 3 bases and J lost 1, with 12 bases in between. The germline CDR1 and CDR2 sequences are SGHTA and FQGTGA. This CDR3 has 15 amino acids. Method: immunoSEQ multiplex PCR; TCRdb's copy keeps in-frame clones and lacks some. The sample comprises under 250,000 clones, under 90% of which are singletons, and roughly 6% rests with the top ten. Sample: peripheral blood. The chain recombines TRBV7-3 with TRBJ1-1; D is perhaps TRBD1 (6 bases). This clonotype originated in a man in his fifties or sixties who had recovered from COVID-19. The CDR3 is CASSFQSGANTEAFF. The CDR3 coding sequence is TGTGCCAGCAGCTTCCAGTCAGGGGCGAACACTGAAGCTTTCTTT.